Given below is one TCR beta chain in context. Its specificity is not known. The germline V gene has CDR1 SGHAT and CDR2 FQNNGV. This CDR3 has 13 residues. Unmatched junction bases numbered 6, after V lost 5 bases and J lost 9 bases. The data derive from a study of cytomegalovirus exposure and HLA in healthy donors. Study conclusions and caveats: Earlier analysis looked at TCR beta V segments, and most were productive about 87% or about 30% of the time. Cytomegalovirus-associated status was assigned to approximately 160 TCR beta chains.

Primers: 60 Vbeta forward and 13 Jbeta reverse. Sequenced by immunoSEQ multiplex PCR; TCRdb stores in-frame clones only, minus some. The repertoire holds about 140,000 clones, with around four fifths as singletons. The V and J genes are TRBV11-2 and TRBJ2-1; 8 bases map to TRBD1. The sequenced sample was PBMCs. This clonotype was obtained from a male donor in good health and CMV-seropositive. This chain's CDR3 is CASSMDREGEQFF. Here the CDR3 DNA reads TGTGCCAGCAGCATGGACAGGGAAGGTGAGCAGTTCTTC.